The following is a TCR beta chain sequence with its context. The antigen remains unidentified. These data come from a study of OX40 agonist ivuxolimab in advanced cancers. Study at large: Patients enrolled in dose escalation were diagnosed with hepatocellular carcinoma, melanoma, renal cell or head and neck cancer. Subjects had a mean age of roughly 57 years, with a range of about 23 to 79; around 80% were male.

Study outcomes and limitations: Partly responding patients at 0.1-3.0 mg/kg showed some of the smallest clonal expansion. Within 6 weeks, CD4+ and CD8+ blood T cells expanded clonally at 0.1 to 3.0 mg/kg.

Germline V gives CDR1 MNHEY, CDR2 SMNVEV (reference sequence). CDR3 size: 13 residues. With V trimmed by 3 bases and J by 4 bases, 0 bases remained unmatched. The repertoire was sequenced with immunoSEQ multiplex PCR; TCRdb's copy has only in-frame clones and lacks some. The table includes about 83,000 clones, around 80% detected once. The chain is built from TRBV27 and TRBJ2-1; 7 nucleotides align to TRBD1. The receptor was isolated from an adult with an advanced solid tumor such as melanoma, head and neck, liver or kidney cancer. Sample: CD4+ or CD8+ T cells sorted from blood, taken in a trial of the OX40 agonist ivuxolimab. Here the CDR3 DNA reads TGTGCCAGCAGTTTGGGACAGTACAATGAGCAGTTCTTC. This codes for CASSLGQYNEQFF.